This paragraph reports one TCR beta chain. What it binds is unknown. This sample is part of a study of OX40 agonist ivuxolimab in advanced cancers. For the study at large: A partial response was reached by three patients: one with hepatocellular carcinoma and two with cutaneous melanoma.

Clones were sequenced by immunoSEQ multiplex PCR, and TCRdb holds only the in-frame ones, with some missing. Of fewer than 95,000 clones in the sample, about 82% are singletons; the top ten hold approximately 0.65%. Study-wide results and caveats: Within 6 weeks, CD4+ and CD8+ blood T cells expanded clonally at 0.1 to 3.0 mg/kg.

Germline V gene data show CDR1 as WSHSY and CDR2 as SAAADI. This CDR3 is 16 amino acids long. Deletions cut 3 bases from V and 2 bases from J, with 14 bases between. The material sequenced was CD4+ or CD8+ T cells sorted from blood, taken in a trial of the OX40 agonist ivuxolimab. This clonotype was obtained from an adult with an advanced solid tumor such as melanoma, head and neck, liver or kidney cancer. The chain links TRBV10-2 to TRBJ2-1; possible D gene TRBD1, 5 bases. The CDR3 DNA reads as TGCGCCAGCAGTGACAGGGCCACCAAACCCTACAATGAGCAGTTCTTC. Encoded protein: CASSDRATKPYNEQFF.